This entry concerns a single T cell receptor (beta chain). Repertoires were generated with immunoSEQ multiplex PCR, while TCRdb's copy carries only in-frame clones and drops some. The table shows about 140,000 clones, with just under 80% occurring only once. With V trimmed by 0 bases and J by 8 bases, 7 bases remained unmatched. The CDR3 spans 16 residues. CDR1 and CDR2 (germline): MGHRA, YSYEKL. This sample stems from a study of blood T cell repertoires in COVID-19. Study background: Collection of acute and convalescent COVID-19 samples took place in the United States, Italy and Spain. T cells, B-cell-depleted T cells, or PBMCs supplied cDNA or gDNA.

What was sequenced was peripheral blood. The rearrangement joins TRBV4-1 to TRBJ2-3; 11 nucleotides agree with TRBD2. This TCR was sampled from a woman aged 55 to 70 with acute or convalescent COVID-19. The CDR3 region is CASSQELAGVEFTQYF. In DNA, the CDR3 is TGCGCCAGCAGCCAAGAACTAGCGGGAGTGGAATTTACGCAGTATTTT.